These 8 T cell receptor beta chains originate from one sample sequenced in a study of cytomegalovirus exposure and HLA in healthy donors. Amplification used 60 Vbeta primers and 13 Jbeta primers. The protocol was immunoSEQ multiplex PCR, while the TCRdb copy is restricted to in-frame clones and leaves out a portion. The sample shows 150,000 to 200,000 clones, about four fifths of them seen only once. Sequencing used PBMCs. The receptors shown here come from a girl between 10 and 17 years old in good health and CMV-seropositive.

This clone was found once. The genes are TRBV6-5 and TRBJ1-2; 10 nucleotides match TRBD1. CDR1 and CDR2 from the germline V gene are MNHEY and SVGAGI. Trimming cost V 2 bases and J 5 bases; bases outside gene matches: 2. This CDR3 has 14 residues. The chain's CDR3 is CASSYDRGPYGYTF. The DNA for the CDR3 is TGTGCCAGCAGTTACGACAGGGGGCCTTATGGCTACACCTTC.

This clone is medium-sized by share. This chain joins TRBV6-4 and TRBJ1-3; D perhaps matches TRBD1 (6 bases). The V and J ends lost 3 bases and 2 bases respectively, with 11 bases between them. The CDR3 runs to 15 residues. Germline loops: CDR1 MRHNA, CDR2 SNTAGT. The CDR3 region has the DNA TGTGCCAGCAGTGAATTTGCAGGGGCTGGAAACACCATATATTTT. Protein: CASSEFAGAGNTIYF.

The rearrangement uses TRBV7-9 and TRBJ1-5; TRBD1 is a possible D gene (6 bases). Germline CDR1 is SEHNR and CDR2 is FQNEAQ (reference sequence). This CDR3 region has 15 residues. Trimming took off 3 bases at V and 1 base at J, with 10 bases between the two ends. CDR3 loop: CASSLTGASNQPQHF. In nucleotides, the CDR3 is TGTGCCAGCAGCTTGACAGGCGCGAGCAATCAGCCCCAGCATTTT.

The V call is TRBV10-2, the J call TRBJ2-7; D is perhaps TRBD2 (6 bases). Trimming removed 0 bases from V and 3 bases from J, with 30 bases in between. Germline CDR1 WSHSY, CDR2 SAAADI. The CDR3 contains 21 residues. CDR3 DNA: TGCGCCAGCAGTGAGTCGACTCCGGGAGAAATCACAGGCCGGATTTTCTACGAGCAGTACTTC. Its translation is CASSESTPGEITGRIFYEQYF.

The DNA of the CDR3 is TGTGCCAGCAGTGAGTTCCTAGACTACGAGCAGTACTTC. This encodes CASSEFLDYEQYF. The rearrangement uses TRBV28 and TRBJ2-7; D call uncertain. The V end was cut by 5 bases, the J end by 3 bases, with 11 bases between. CDR1 MDHEN and CDR2 SYDVKM come from the germline V gene. This CDR3 has 13 amino acids.

The CDR3 sequence is CASSPGTGFTYEQYF. Written as DNA, the CDR3 is TGTGCCAGTAGTCCCGGGACAGGTTTTACCTACGAGCAGTACTTC. This chain links TRBV19 with TRBJ2-7, with 8 nucleotides matching TRBD1. The germline V gene has CDR1 LNHDA and CDR2 SQIVND (reference sequence). The junction had 8 bases not matched to a gene; V was cut back by 5 bases and J by 2 bases. The CDR3 covers 15 residues.

V is TRBV28 and J is TRBJ1-5, with D perhaps matching TRBD1 (5 bases). The V gene's germline CDR1 is MDHEN and CDR2 SYDVKM. V was pared by 7 bases and J by 4 bases, with 17 bases between. The CDR3 contains 15 residues. CDR3 nucleotide sequence: TGTGCCAGCACTCTGGGCGGGGCGCGGAATCAGCCCCAGCATTTT. It encodes CASTLGGARNQPQHF. Looking up the rest from reference TRBV28 and TRBJ1-5 gives the full variable domain: DVKVTQSSRYLVKRTGEKVFLECVQDMDHENMFWYRQDPGLGLRLIYFSYDVKMKEKGDIPEGYSVSREKKERFSLILESASTNQTSMYLCASTLGGARNQPQHFGDGTRLSIL.

The chain combines TRBV7-9 with TRBJ2-5, with 11 bases aligning to TRBD2. The trim removed 0 bases at V and 4 bases at J, leaving 13 bases unmatched. This CDR3 has 19 amino acids. Germline values: CDR1 SEHNR, CDR2 FQNEAQ (reference sequence). CDR3 in amino acids: CASSLARLAGRKKGETQYF. DNA for the CDR3: TGTGCCAGCAGCTTAGCTCGACTAGCGGGGAGAAAGAAGGGAGAGACCCAGTACTTC.